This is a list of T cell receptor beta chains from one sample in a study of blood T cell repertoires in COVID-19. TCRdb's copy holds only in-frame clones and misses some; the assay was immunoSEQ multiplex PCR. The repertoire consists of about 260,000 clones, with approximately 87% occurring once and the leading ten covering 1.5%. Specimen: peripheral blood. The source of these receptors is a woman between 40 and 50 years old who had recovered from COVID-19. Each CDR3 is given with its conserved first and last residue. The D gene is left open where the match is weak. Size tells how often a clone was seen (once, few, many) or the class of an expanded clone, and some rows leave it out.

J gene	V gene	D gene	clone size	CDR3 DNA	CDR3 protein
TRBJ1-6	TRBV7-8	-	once	TGTGCCAGCAGCCAAGTGGCAGGCTATAATTCACCCCTCCACTTT	CASSQVAGYNSPLHF
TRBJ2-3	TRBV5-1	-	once	TGCGCCAGCAGCTTGGGCGGATCCACAGATACGCAGTATTTT	CASSLGGSTDTQYF
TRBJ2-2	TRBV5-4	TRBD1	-	TGTGCCAGCAGCAGGACAGGGAACACCGGGGAGCTGTTTTTT	CASSRTGNTGELFF
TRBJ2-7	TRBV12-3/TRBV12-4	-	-	TGTGCCAGCAGCCCGACACGGAAATACGAGCAGTACTTC	CASSPTRKYEQYF
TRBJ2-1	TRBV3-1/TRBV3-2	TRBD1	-	TGTGCCAGCAAGGACAGGGACTATGAGCAGTTCTTC	CASKDRDYEQFF
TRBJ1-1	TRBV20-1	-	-	TGCAGTGCTAGATCGCCAGGGTTAGCTTTCTTT	CSARSPGLAFF
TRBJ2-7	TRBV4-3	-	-	TGCGCCAGCAGCCAAGGGTCCCTTCGGACTACCGACTGCGAGCAGTACTTC	CASSQGSLRTTDCEQYF
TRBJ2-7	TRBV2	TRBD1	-	TGTGCCAGCAGCCAGAACCGGGACAGGGCTTACGAGCAGTACTTC	CASSQNRDRAYEQYF
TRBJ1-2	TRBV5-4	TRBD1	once	TGTGCCAGCAGCCACGACAGGGGTTATGGCTACACCTTC	CASSHDRGYGYTF
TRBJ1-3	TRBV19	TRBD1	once	TGTGCCAGTAGTTTCTCAACCGGGACAGTCGGAAACACCATATATTTT	CASSFSTGTVGNTIYF
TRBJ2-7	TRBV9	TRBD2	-	TGTGCCAGCAGCGTAGGTGGGACTAGCGCGTCCTACGAGCAGTACTTC	CASSVGGTSASYEQYF
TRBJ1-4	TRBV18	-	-	TGTGCCAGCTCTCAGCGAGGGCAGGGGCCGGAAAAACTGTTTTTT	CASSQRGQGPEKLFF
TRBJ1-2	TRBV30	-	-	TGTGCCTGGAGTGTACTCTTTGGCTACACCTTC	CAWSVLFGYTF
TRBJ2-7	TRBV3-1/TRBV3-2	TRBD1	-	TGTGCCAGCAGCCATATAGACAGGGTAAACGAGCAGTACTTC	CASSHIDRVNEQYF
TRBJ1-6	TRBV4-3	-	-	TGCGCCAGCAGCCAAGATCTGGGGCAGGAAAATTCACCCCTCCACTTT	CASSQDLGQENSPLHF
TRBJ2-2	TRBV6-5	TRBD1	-	TGTGCCAGCAGCCTGGGGACAGGGGGCACCGGGGAGCTGTTTTTT	CASSLGTGGTGELFF
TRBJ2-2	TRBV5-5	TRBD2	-	TGTGCCAGCAGCTCAAACGCGGGAGCGAACACCGGGGAGCTGTTTTTT	CASSSNAGANTGELFF
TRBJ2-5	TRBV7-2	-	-	TGTGCCAGCAGCTTAGTTTGGAGACTAGAAGCCTCCGAGACCCAGTACTTC	CASSLVWRLEASETQYF
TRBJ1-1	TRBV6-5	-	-	TGTGCCAGCAGCCACGACAGTTGGGAAACTGAAGCTTTCTTT	CASSHDSWETEAFF
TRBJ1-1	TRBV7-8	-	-	TGTGCCAGCAGCTTAGGTAGCAGGGGAAGTGAAGCTTTCTTT	CASSLGSRGSEAFF
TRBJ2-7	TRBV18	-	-	TGTGCCAGCTCACCACGGCGGGACCTCTACGATCAGTACTTC	CASSPRRDLYDQYF
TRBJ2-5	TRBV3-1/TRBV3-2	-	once	TGTGCCAGCAGCCGACACCCCGGACAAGAGACCCAGTACTTC	CASSRHPGQETQYF